The text below deals with one T cell receptor (beta chain). CDR3 size: 16 residues. CDR1 and CDR2 from the germline V gene are KGHSH and LQKENI. Trimming cost V 0 bases and J 7 bases, with 19 bases left between them. Some clones are missing from TCRdb's copy, which holds only in-frame ones; the method was immunoSEQ multiplex PCR. Counted here are millions of clones, around 95% occurring once; the ten biggest clones make up 0.13%. Donors included only healthy HIV-negative adults lacking recent acute infections or vaccinations. This entry belongs to a study of shared clonotypes between healthy human individuals.

This chain links TRBV18 with TRBJ2-7, with a weak D call TRBD2 (6 bases). Specimen: naive CD4+ T cells sorted from blood. Described subset: CD45RA+ positively selected. The clonotype originates from a man between 18 and 29 years old in good health. The chain's CDR3 is CASSPPPRGKVWEQYF. The CDR3 DNA reads TGTGCCAGCTCACCACCACCCCGGGGGAAGGTTTGGGAGCAGTACTTC.